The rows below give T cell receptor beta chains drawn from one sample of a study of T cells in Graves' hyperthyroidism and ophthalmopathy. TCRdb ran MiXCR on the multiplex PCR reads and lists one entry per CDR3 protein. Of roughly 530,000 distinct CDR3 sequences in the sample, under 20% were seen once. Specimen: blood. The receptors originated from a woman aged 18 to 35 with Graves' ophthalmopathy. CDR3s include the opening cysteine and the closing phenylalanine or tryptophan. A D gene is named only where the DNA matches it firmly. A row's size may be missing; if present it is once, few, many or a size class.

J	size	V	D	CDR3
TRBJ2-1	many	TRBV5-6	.	CASSRGQEQFF
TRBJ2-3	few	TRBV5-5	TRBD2	CASSFSSGDTDTQYF
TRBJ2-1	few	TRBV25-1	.	CASSELVGQTSSYNEQFF
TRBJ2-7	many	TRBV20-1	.	CSARVPGKTYEQYF
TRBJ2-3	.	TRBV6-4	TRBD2	CASSGEAGSTDTQYF
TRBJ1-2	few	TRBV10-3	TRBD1	CAISGNEDRALSF
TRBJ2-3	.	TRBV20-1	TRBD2	CSARPLRLAGRGSTQYF
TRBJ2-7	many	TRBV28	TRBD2	CASSFESSGRASYEQYF
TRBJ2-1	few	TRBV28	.	CASSFKFPPPGGQNNEQFF
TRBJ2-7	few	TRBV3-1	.	CASSQEPRGLYEQYF
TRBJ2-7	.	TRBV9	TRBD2	CASSVSGGAGEQYF
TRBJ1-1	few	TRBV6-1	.	CASGTGPNTEAFF
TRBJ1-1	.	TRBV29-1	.	CSARQRSTEAFF
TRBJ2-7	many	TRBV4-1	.	CASSQGPGQHYEQYF
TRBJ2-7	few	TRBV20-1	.	CSAKGPGDREYEQYF
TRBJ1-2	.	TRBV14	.	CASSQASSPGYGYTF
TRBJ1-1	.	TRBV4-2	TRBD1	CASSRRQGENTEAFF
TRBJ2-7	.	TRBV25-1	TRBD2	CASSVLAGPSPEQYF
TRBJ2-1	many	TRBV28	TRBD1	CASSRPGQRMDEQFF
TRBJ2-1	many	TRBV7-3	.	CASSHYETGRNEQFF
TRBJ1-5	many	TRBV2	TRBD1	CASRARDRGEPQHF
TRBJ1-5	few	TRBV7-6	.	CASSPLQGRLNQPQHF
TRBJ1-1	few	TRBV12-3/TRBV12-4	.	CASSFVGVNTEAFF
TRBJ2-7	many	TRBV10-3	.	CAISPGRTTYEQYF
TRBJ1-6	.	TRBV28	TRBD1	CASKGADNSPLHF
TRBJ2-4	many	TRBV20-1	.	CSARDLKEAKNIQYF
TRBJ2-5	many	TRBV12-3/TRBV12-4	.	CASGTSETQYF
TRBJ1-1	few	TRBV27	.	CASSLDPRPDTEAFF
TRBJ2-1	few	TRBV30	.	CAWISGPYNEQFF
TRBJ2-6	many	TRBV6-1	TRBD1	CASSTRDRVNTASGANVLTF
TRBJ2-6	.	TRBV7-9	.	CASSPPVGVSSGANVLTF
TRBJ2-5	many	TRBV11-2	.	CASSLRIRQETQYF
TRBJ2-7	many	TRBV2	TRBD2	CASSEALSSGSYEQYF
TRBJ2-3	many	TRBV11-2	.	CASSLSGLRTDTQYF
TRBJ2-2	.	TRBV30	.	CAWSLGESETGELFF
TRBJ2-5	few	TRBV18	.	CASFREVQETQYF
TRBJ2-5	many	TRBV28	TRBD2	CASSSRLAGGSETQYF
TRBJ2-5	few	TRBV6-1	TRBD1	CASSSTGTGKKTQYF
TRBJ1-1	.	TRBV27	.	CASRARGMANTEAFF
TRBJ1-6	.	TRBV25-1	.	CASSGQMGNSPLHF
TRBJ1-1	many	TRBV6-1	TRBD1	CASSKGQGRTEAFF
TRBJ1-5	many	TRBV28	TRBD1	CASSFYRGSWYGNQPQHF
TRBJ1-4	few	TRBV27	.	CASSSLSRRNEKLFF
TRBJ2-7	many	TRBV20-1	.	CSAGAGAIYEQYF
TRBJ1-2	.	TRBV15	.	CATSSSGEYGYTF
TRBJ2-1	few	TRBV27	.	CATSRRGVVDEQFF
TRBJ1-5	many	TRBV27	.	CASSLPGNNQPQHF
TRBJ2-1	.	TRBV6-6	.	CASSYSSSWTYNEQFF
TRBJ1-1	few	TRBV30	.	CAWIKENTEAFF
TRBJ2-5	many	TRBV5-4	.	CASSLDVLQSETQYF
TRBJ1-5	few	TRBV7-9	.	CASSEQGLYQPQHF
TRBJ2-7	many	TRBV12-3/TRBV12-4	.	CASSPTPVSWQYF
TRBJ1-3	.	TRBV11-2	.	CASRGLRSTNSGNTIYF
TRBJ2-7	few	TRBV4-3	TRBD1	CASSQRSGTGGHEQYF
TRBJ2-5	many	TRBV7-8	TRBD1	CASSLGTGETQYF
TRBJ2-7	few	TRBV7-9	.	CASSWDGSYEQYF
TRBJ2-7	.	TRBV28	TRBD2	CASSYGLAGTYEQYF